These 27 T cell receptor beta chains share one sample of origin, sequenced in a study of T cell responses to AZD1222 COVID-19 vaccine. Data came from immunoSEQ multiplex PCR; TCRdb stores just in-frame clones and leaves some out. The sample contains around 150,000 clones, roughly 89% of which appear only once. Source: peripheral blood, taken on day 0 of AZD1222 vaccination. The receptors were sampled from an adult in good health.

With regard to this clone: A junction boundary mismatches the germline segment, possibly from a read error. The chain is built from TRBV7-7 and TRBJ2-2, with TRBD1 as a possible D gene (8 bases). The germline V gene has CDR1 SSHAT and CDR2 FNYEAQ (reference sequence). CDR3 length equals 16 residues. The CDR3, as DNA: TGTGCTAGCAGCTTAGCGGGTCAGGGGGCAAGCGGGGAGCTGTTTTTT. It translates to CASSLAGQGASGELFF.

The chain is built from TRBV15 and TRBJ2-1, with 13 bases identical to TRBD2. Trimming removed 0 bases from V and 6 bases from J; junction bases left unmatched: 14. The germline V gene encodes CDR1 LNHNV and CDR2 YYDKDF (reference sequence). The CDR3 has 20 residues. The CDR3 nucleotides read TGTGCCACCAGCAGAGACCCCCGAGGACTAGCGGGGGACTATTCCAATGAGCAGTTCTTC. Amino acids: CATSRDPRGLAGDYSNEQFF.

The chain uses TRBV15 and TRBJ2-2; 10 bases match TRBD1. This CDR3 is built from 14 residues. CDR1 LNHNV and CDR2 YYDKDF come from the germline V gene (reference sequence). J gave up 7 bases and V 5 bases, and 4 bases lay outside the gene matches. CDR3 loop: CATSPDRGGGELFF. The CDR3 DNA reads TGTGCCACCAGCCCGGACAGGGGGGGCGGGGAGCTGTTTTTT.

The chain couples TRBV4-2 to TRBJ2-5; tentatively, D is TRBD2 (5 bases). Trimming shortened V by 3 bases and J by 5 bases, and 19 bases separated the two germline ends. The CDR3 totals 16 residues. Per the germline V gene, CDR1 is LGHNA and CDR2 is YNFKEQ. CDR3 sequence (DNA): TGTGCCAGCAGCCAGGATCCGTGGGGAGCTGGGGAGACCCAGTACTTC. Residues: CASSQDPWGAGETQYF.

This chain uses TRBV29-1 with TRBJ2-3; 9 bases align to TRBD1. The CDR3 length is 17 residues. The V segment lost 4 bases and the J segment 5 bases; nucleotides outside the gene matches: 16. The germline V gene has CDR1 SQVTM and CDR2 ANQGSEA. As DNA, the CDR3 is TGCAGCGTTGCAGGAGGCGGTGACAGGGGGGTTCGAGATACGCAGTATTTT. Translating it yields CSVAGGGDRGVRDTQYF.

Comment on this clone: A junction boundary mismatches the germline segment, possibly from a read error. The gene calls are TRBV7-7 and TRBJ2-5; maybe TRBD2 (6 bases). The CDR3 runs 15 residues. The V gene's germline CDR1 is SSHAT and CDR2 FNYEAQ (reference sequence). The CDR3 region is CASSPSGVLQETQYF. Here the CDR3 DNA reads TGTGCTAGCAGCCCTTCGGGGGTACTCCAAGAGACCCAGTACTTC. The full variable domain, in which reference TRBV7-7 and TRBJ2-5 provide the parts outside the CDR3, is GAGVSQSPRYKVTKRGQDVTLRCDPISSHATLYWYQQALGQGPEFLTYFNYEAQPDKSGLPSDRFSAERPEGSISTLTIQRTEQRDSAMYRCASSPSGVLQETQYFGPGTRLLVL.

The CDR3 coding sequence is TGTGCCAGCAGCCCCTGGACAGGGCCCTCCTTCCATGAGTTCTTC. This translates into CASSPWTGPSFHEFF. V is TRBV14 and J is TRBJ2-1, with 8 positions matching TRBD1. CDR1 and CDR2 (germline): SGHDN, FVKESK. Trimming at V came to 4 bases and at J to 14 bases, leaving 16 bases not matched to a gene. This CDR3 is built from 15 residues.

The V gene is TRBV10-3, the J gene TRBJ2-7, with D perhaps TRBD1 (6 bases). CDR1 is ENHRY and CDR2 is SYGVKD in the germline V gene. The CDR3 is 12 amino acids. Trimming pared 6 bases from V and 1 base from J, leaving 7 bases between. This chain's CDR3 is CAISTGSYEQYF. The DNA of the CDR3 is TGTGCCATCAGCACAGGGTCCTACGAGCAGTACTTC.

This sequence joins TRBV6-6 and TRBJ1-6; D is undetermined. The germline V gene has CDR1 MNHNY and CDR2 SVGAGI (reference sequence). Trimming stripped 6 bases from V and 6 bases from J, with 12 bases between. The CDR3 totals 14 residues. The CDR3 is CASSSDLLNSPLHF. DNA of the CDR3: TGTGCCAGCAGCTCAGACCTGCTTAATTCACCCCTCCACTTT.

V usage is TRBV2 and J usage is TRBJ2-2, with a possible D match to TRBD2 (6 bases). Germline V gene data show CDR1 as SNHLY and CDR2 as FYNNEI. V shed 8 bases and J shed 2 bases, with 12 bases lying between them. The CDR3 sequence is 14 residues long. DNA of the CDR3: TGTGCCAGCTACCGGGCGGGAAACACCGGGGAGCTGTTTTTT. Its translation: CASYRAGNTGELFF.

This clone has just one count. J is TRBJ1-1 and V is TRBV3-1 (or the pseudogene TRBV3-2), with D possibly matching TRBD1 (5 bases). CDR1 LGHDT and CDR2 YNNKEL come from the germline V gene (reference sequence). The CDR3 is 12 amino acids. V was shortened by 3 bases and J by 10 bases, with 12 bases between the two germline ends. CDR3 coding DNA: TGTGCCAGCAGCCAGGGACCGGTTGTAGCTTTCTTT. Amino acid sequence: CASSQGPVVAFF.

This chain connects TRBV27 to TRBJ2-1; TRBD1 matches 7 bases. CDR1 and CDR2 from the germline V gene are MNHEY and SMNVEV (reference sequence). V was pared by 2 bases and J by 8 bases, with 9 bases of the junction left unmatched. The CDR3 covers 15 residues. CDR3 DNA: TGTGCCAGCAGTTTACGAGTCGGGACAGAGGATGAGCAGTTCTTC. Its protein product is CASSLRVGTEDEQFF.

CDR3 DNA: TGTGCCAGCAGTTACTCTGCGGGGGAGGAGACCCAGTACTTC. This gives the protein CASSYSAGEETQYF. The rearrangement uses TRBV6-5 and TRBJ2-5; TRBD2 agrees at 7 bases. Trimming cost V 0 bases and J 5 bases; bases outside gene matches: 3. The CDR3 is 14 residues long. Germline V gives CDR1 MNHEY, CDR2 SVGAGI.

This sequence joins TRBV7-8 and TRBJ1-1; D ambiguous. This CDR3 contains 10 residues. Trimming cost V 2 bases and J 8 bases, with 3 bases left between them. The V gene's germline CDR1 is SGHVS and CDR2 FQNEAQ. CDR3 sequence: CASSLFEAFF. The DNA of the CDR3 is TGTGCCAGCAGCTTATTCGAAGCTTTCTTT.

The CDR3 here is CASSQGTGTTNQPQHF. The CDR3 DNA reads as TGTGCCAGTAGTCAAGGGACAGGCACTACAAATCAGCCCCAGCATTTT. The chain joins TRBV19 to TRBJ1-5; 8 positions match TRBD1. Unmatched junction bases numbered 10, after V lost 5 bases and J lost 4 bases. The germline gives CDR1 LNHDA, CDR2 SQIVND (reference sequence). This CDR3 contains 16 residues.

V usage is TRBV28 and J usage is TRBJ2-1; D unclear. The germline CDR1 and CDR2 sequences are MDHEN and SYDVKM. This CDR3 has 12 amino acids. V lost 5 bases to trimming and J lost 8 bases, with 10 bases between them. In DNA form, the CDR3 reads TGTGCCAGCAGTCCACCCCTCCATGAGCAGTTCTTC. This translates into CASSPPLHEQFF. The entire variable domain, with the rest obtained from reference TRBV28 and TRBJ2-1, is as follows: DVKVTQSSRYLVKRTGEKVFLECVQDMDHENMFWYRQDPGLGLRLIYFSYDVKMKEKGDIPEGYSVSREKKERFSLILESASTNQTSMYLCASSPPLHEQFFGPGTRLTVL.

This chain links TRBV7-2 with TRBJ1-1, with D hard to call. Germline CDR1 reads SGHTA; CDR2 reads FQGNSA. The CDR3 consists of 13 residues. Trimming left V 8 bases short and J 3 bases short, with 13 bases between. CDR3 DNA sequence: TGTGCCAGCCAAAGAGGATTCGACACTGAAGCTTTCTTT. This sequence encodes CASQRGFDTEAFF.

This clone was counted a few times. The V and J genes are TRBV5-1 and TRBJ1-1; D unclear. Germline V gene lookup returns CDR1 SGHRS and CDR2 YFSETQ. V was trimmed by 4 bases and J by 1 base, leaving 8 bases between them. CDR3 length: 13 residues. This CDR3 is CASSNRENTEAFF. The CDR3 nucleotides are TGCGCCAGCAGCAACCGGGAGAACACTGAAGCTTTCTTT.

The chain combines TRBV7-9 with TRBJ2-3; TRBD2 matches 14 bases. Germline V lookup: CDR1 SEHNR, CDR2 FQNEAQ (reference sequence). The V segment lost 5 bases and the J segment 3 bases; nucleotides outside the gene matches: 7. The CDR3 loop spans 17 amino acids. CDR3 region: CASSLRLAGGPTDTQYF. CDR3 bases: TGTGCCAGCAGCCTGAGACTAGCGGGGGGGCCTACAGATACGCAGTATTTT.

This chain connects TRBV2 to TRBJ1-4; D is unresolved. The V gene lost 4 bases and the J gene lost 2 bases, with 11 bases spanning the gap. The germline gives CDR1 SNHLY, CDR2 FYNNEI. The CDR3 contains 15 residues. The CDR3 DNA reads TGTGCCAGCAGTGCAGATGGCCTGACTAATGAAAAACTGTTTTTT. This codes for CASSADGLTNEKLFF.

Points on this clone: Given a much more abundant clone one base away, this may be a read error. The chain uses TRBV28 and TRBJ2-5; unclear D gene. Looked up from germline, CDR1 is MDHEN and CDR2 is SYDVKM. This CDR3 has 12 amino acids. The germline V and J ends were trimmed by 3 bases and 1 base, with 3 bases remaining between them. CDR3 in amino acids: CASSFTQETQYF. The CDR3 bases are TGTGCCAGCAGTTTTACCCAAGAGACCCAGTACTTC.

The V call is TRBV19, the J call TRBJ1-2; D is perhaps TRBD1 (6 bases). V dropped 7 bases and J dropped 5 bases, with 11 bases sitting between them. The CDR3 consists of 12 residues. Germline V CDR1 and CDR2: LNHDA, SQIVND (reference sequence). CDR3 loop: CASTPTGYGYTF. CDR3 DNA sequence: TGTGCCAGTACCCCGACAGGATATGGCTACACCTTC.

Of note for this clone: This specimen includes other DNA sequences encoding the same CDR3. The V and J genes are TRBV14 and TRBJ1-3; D is unresolved. Trimming pared 4 bases from V and 0 bases from J, leaving 1 base between. Germline V gives CDR1 SGHDN, CDR2 FVKESK. CDR3 length: 12 residues. CDR3 bases: TGTGCCAGCAGCCGCTCTGGAAACACCATATATTTT. Its protein is CASSRSGNTIYF.

The chain has TRBV10-3 and TRBJ2-7, with 9 bases identical to TRBD2. This CDR3 has 14 residues. The trim removed 3 bases at V and 6 bases at J, leaving 6 bases unmatched. Germline assignment: CDR1 ENHRY and CDR2 SYGVKD. CDR3 DNA sequence: TGTGCCATCAGTGACTCAGCGGGAGGTAGCGAGCAGTACTTC. As protein: CAISDSAGGSEQYF.

This chain joins TRBV28 and TRBJ2-7, with D perhaps TRBD1 or TRBD2 (5 bases each). CDR3 length: 13 residues. Germline values: CDR1 MDHEN, CDR2 SYDVKM. V lost 8 bases, J lost 6 bases, and 17 bases lay in between. The CDR3 here is CASSSGARGEQYF. The CDR3 coding sequence is TGTGCCAGCTCCTCCGGGGCTAGGGGCGAGCAGTACTTC.

V gene TRBV7-2 combines with J gene TRBJ2-7; 8 nucleotides align to TRBD1. The length of the CDR3 is 15 residues. The V and J ends lost 0 bases and 4 bases, in that order; junction bases with no gene match: 5. Germline values: CDR1 SGHTA, CDR2 FQGNSA. The CDR3 DNA sequence: TGTGCCAGCAGCTTAGCGCTACAGGGGGTATACGAGCAGTACTTC. Translated: CASSLALQGVYEQYF.

This chain connects TRBV27 to TRBJ2-5; 7 nucleotides agree with TRBD1. This CDR3 spans 16 amino acids. After removal of 8 bases from V and 2 bases from J, the junction contained 14 bases not matched to a gene. CDR1 and CDR2 from the germline V gene are MNHEY and SMNVEV (reference sequence). The CDR3 loop reads CASGYLGRGKQETQYF. The CDR3 DNA follows: TGTGCCAGCGGCTATCTTGGCAGGGGGAAACAAGAGACCCAGTACTTC.